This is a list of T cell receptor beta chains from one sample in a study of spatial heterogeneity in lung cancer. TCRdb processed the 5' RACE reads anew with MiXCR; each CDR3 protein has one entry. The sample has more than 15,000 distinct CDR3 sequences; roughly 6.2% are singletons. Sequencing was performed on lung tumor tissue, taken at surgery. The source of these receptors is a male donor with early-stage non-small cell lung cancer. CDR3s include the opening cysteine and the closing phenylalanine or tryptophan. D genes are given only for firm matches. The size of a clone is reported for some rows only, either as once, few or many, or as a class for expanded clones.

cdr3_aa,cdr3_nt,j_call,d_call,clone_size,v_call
CSARVDRGREREGEQYF,TGCAGTGCTAGAGTTGACAGGGGGCGCGAGCGGGAGGGCGAGCAGTACTTC,TRBJ2-7,.,many,TRBV20-1
CSARQHYNSPLHF,TGCAGTGCAAGACAGCACTATAATTCACCCCTCCACTTT,TRBJ1-6,.,many,TRBV20-1
CASRPAGQGAFEQYF,TGTGCCAGCAGGCCCGCCGGACAGGGGGCGTTCGAGCAGTACTTC,TRBJ2-7,TRBD1,many,TRBV5-5
CASSYSISGDQQYF,TGTGCCAGCAGTTACTCGATCAGCGGGGACCAGCAGTACTTC,TRBJ2-7,TRBD2,many,TRBV6-6
CASSQAEVLSTDTQYF,TGTGCCAGCAGCCAAGCTGAAGTATTGAGCACAGATACGCAGTATTTT,TRBJ2-3,.,many,TRBV4-2
CASSATGATGELFF,TGTGCCAGCTCCGCCACAGGGGCCACCGGGGAGCTGTTTTTT,TRBJ2-2,TRBD1,many,TRBV3-1
CASSLEGHEQYF,TGTGCCAGCAGTTTAGAGGGACACGAGCAGTACTTC,TRBJ2-7,.,many,TRBV12-3/TRBV12-4
CASSAQPGGPYSYEQYF,TGTGCCAGCAGCGCCCAACCCGGGGGTCCCTATTCCTACGAGCAGTACTTC,TRBJ2-7,.,many,TRBV9
CASSLQGSYNSPLHF,TGTGCCAGCAGCTTACAGGGCTCCTATAATTCACCCCTCCACTTT,TRBJ1-6,.,many,TRBV11-2
CASSRRGEGGTEAFF,TGTGCCAGCAGCCGTCGAGGGGAGGGGGGCACTGAAGCTTTCTTT,TRBJ1-1,.,many,TRBV7-2
CASSLGGTGGRSKDF,TGTGCCAGCAGTTTGGGGGGGACAGGGGGACGTAGCAAGGACTTC,TRBJ2-5,TRBD1,many,TRBV28
CASSDSSVWYEQYF,TGCGCCAGCAGTGATTCTAGCGTCTGGTACGAGCAGTACTTC,TRBJ2-7,.,many,TRBV10-1
CSVVGETDTQYF,TGCAGTGTCGTCGGGGAAACAGATACGCAGTATTTT,TRBJ2-3,.,many,TRBV20-1
CSASWGQGDTGELFF,TGCAGCGCGTCTTGGGGACAGGGGGACACCGGGGAGCTGTTTTTT,TRBJ2-2,TRBD1,many,TRBV29-1
CASSWSSGGVSGANVLTF,TGTGCCAGCAGTTGGAGTAGCGGGGGAGTGTCTGGGGCCAACGTCCTGACTTTC,TRBJ2-6,TRBD2,many,TRBV27
CASSLIRGMNNSPLHF,TGTGCCAGCAGTTTAATCCGGGGGATGAATAATTCACCCCTCCACTTT,TRBJ1-6,.,many,TRBV28
CASSLVARPVEQFF,TGTGCCAGCAGCTTGGTTGCTAGACCAGTTGAGCAGTTCTTC,TRBJ2-1,.,many,TRBV7-9
CASSPLTSGRNEQFF,TGTGCCAGCAGCCCCCTGACTAGCGGGAGAAATGAGCAGTTCTTC,TRBJ2-1,TRBD2,.,TRBV9
CASSRFRGLYTEAFF,TGTGCCAGCAGTAGATTCAGGGGGCTCTACACTGAAGCTTTCTTT,TRBJ1-1,TRBD1,many,TRBV28
CSAREVLQDEQFF,TGCAGTGCTAGAGAGGTATTACAGGATGAGCAGTTCTTC,TRBJ2-1,.,many,TRBV20-1
CASSDYSATNEKLFF,TGTGCCAGCAGCGACTACAGTGCAACTAATGAAAAACTGTTTTTT,TRBJ1-4,.,many,TRBV7-2
CASSFGPDLHF,TGTGCCAGCAGTTTCGGTCCTGACCTCCACTTT,TRBJ1-6,.,many,TRBV28
CASSLRLAGDTDTQYF,TGTGCCAGCAGCCTGAGACTAGCGGGAGACACAGATACGCAGTATTTT,TRBJ2-3,TRBD2,many,TRBV5-5
CASSPSEASSGNTIYF,TGTGCCAGCAGCCCTTCGGAGGCGAGCTCTGGAAACACCATATATTTT,TRBJ1-3,.,many,TRBV7-9
CSANDRGVSPLHF,TGCAGTGCTAACGACAGGGGAGTTTCACCCCTCCACTTT,TRBJ1-6,TRBD1,many,TRBV20-1
CSARDSGRANYEQYF,TGCAGTGCTAGAGATTCGGGGCGGGCTAACTACGAGCAGTACTTC,TRBJ2-7,.,many,TRBV20-1
CSARGQGGANVLTF,TGCAGTGCTAGAGGACAGGGTGGGGCCAACGTCCTGACTTTC,TRBJ2-6,TRBD1,many,TRBV20-1
CSMGDSDSGANVLTF,TGCAGTATGGGGGACTCCGACTCTGGGGCCAACGTCCTGACTTTC,TRBJ2-6,.,.,TRBV20-1
CASSLSRGRWGYTF,TGTGCCAGCAGTTTGAGCAGGGGGCGCTGGGGCTACACCTTC,TRBJ1-2,TRBD1,many,TRBV28
CASSVGGTADYEQYF,TGTGCCAGCAGCGTAGGAGGGACAGCTGACTACGAGCAGTACTTC,TRBJ2-7,TRBD1,large,TRBV9
CASSPRQGLGEQFF,TGTGCCAGCTCACCACGCCAGGGGCTAGGGGAGCAGTTCTTC,TRBJ2-1,.,.,TRBV18
CATSDFSGTRNAGELFF,TGTGCCACCAGTGATTTCTCCGGGACGAGGAACGCCGGGGAGCTGTTTTTT,TRBJ2-2,.,many,TRBV24-1
CSAAGTSGRYEQYF,TGCAGTGCTGCTGGGACTAGCGGGAGGTACGAGCAGTACTTC,TRBJ2-7,TRBD2,many,TRBV20-1
CASSPSGGSTDTQYF,TGTGCCAGCAGCCCCAGCGGGGGGAGCACAGATACGCAGTATTTT,TRBJ2-3,TRBD2,many,TRBV7-6
CASSYTRQGKNIQYF,TGTGCCAGCAGCTACACTCGACAGGGAAAAAACATTCAGTACTTC,TRBJ2-4,TRBD1,many,TRBV28
CASSLSGSNYGYTF,TGTGCCAGCAGCCTATCTGGGTCCAACTATGGCTACACCTTC,TRBJ1-2,.,many,TRBV5-6
CASSLDPISYEQYF,TGTGCCAGCAGCTTGGACCCGATCTCCTACGAGCAGTACTTC,TRBJ2-7,.,many,TRBV5-8
CASSLVAGVNQPQHF,TGTGCCAGCAGCTTAGTAGCGGGGGTTAATCAGCCCCAGCATTTT,TRBJ1-5,.,many,TRBV7-2
CSARDQGRGKETQYF,TGCAGTGCTAGAGATCAGGGCAGGGGTAAAGAGACCCAGTACTTC,TRBJ2-5,.,.,TRBV20-1
CASSFNLAGATDTQYF,TGTGCCAGCAGCTTCAACCTAGCGGGGGCTACAGATACGCAGTATTTT,TRBJ2-3,TRBD2,many,TRBV11-2
CSANPVENEQFF,TGCAGTGCTAATCCGGTCGAAAATGAGCAGTTCTTC,TRBJ2-1,.,many,TRBV20-1
CASSPQGVGNDSPLHF,TGTGCCAGCAGTCCCCAAGGGGTCGGCAACGATTCACCCCTCCACTTT,TRBJ1-6,.,many,TRBV7-3
CASSIQDRPYSNQPQHF,TGTGCCAGCAGCATCCAGGACAGACCTTATAGCAATCAGCCCCAGCATTTT,TRBJ1-5,.,many,TRBV5-6
CASSILAGQETQYF,TGCGCCAGCAGCATCCTAGCGGGCCAAGAGACCCAGTACTTC,TRBJ2-5,TRBD2,few,TRBV5-1
CAARGGTSANEQFF,TGTGCCGCACGTGGGGGGACTAGCGCTAATGAGCAGTTCTTC,TRBJ2-1,TRBD2,many,TRBV28
CATSDYGGPKDNEQFF,TGTGCCACCAGTGATTACGGGGGGCCAAAGGACAATGAGCAGTTCTTC,TRBJ2-1,.,many,TRBV24-1
CASRRGLGNTIYF,TGTGCCAGCAGGCGAGGACTTGGAAACACCATATATTTT,TRBJ1-3,.,many,TRBV12-3/TRBV12-4